Here is one T cell receptor (beta chain) with its context. Its antigen is unidentified. TCR beta cDNA libraries had unique molecular identifiers. TCRdb called the PCR reads again in MiXCR, with one record for every CDR3 protein. The sample carries about 680,000 distinct CDR3 sequences, 59% recorded once. This sample is part of a study of post-analysis software for immune sequencing data. Study background: Patients with relapsing-remitting, secondary progressive and progressive-relapsing multiple sclerosis courses were all represented.

The CDR3 extends over 15 amino acids. Germline V gene sequence: CDR1 LGHDT, CDR2 YNNKEL (reference sequence). Trimming left V 1 base short and J 4 bases short, with 12 bases between. Notes on the study in general: Controls had significantly higher normalized Chao1 diversity than multiple sclerosis patients. The study found TRBV5-6, TRBV5-1 and TRBV20-1 among 4 or 5 TRBV segments more frequent in patients than controls.

This chain links TRBV3-1 with TRBJ2-3; D is perhaps TRBD2 (6 bases). This TCR was recovered from a girl between 2 and 10 years old with multiple sclerosis. The sample was blood. The CDR3: CASSQAAGSADTQYF. CDR3 bases: TGTGCCAGCAGCCAAGCAGCCGGGAGTGCAGATACGCAGTATTTT.